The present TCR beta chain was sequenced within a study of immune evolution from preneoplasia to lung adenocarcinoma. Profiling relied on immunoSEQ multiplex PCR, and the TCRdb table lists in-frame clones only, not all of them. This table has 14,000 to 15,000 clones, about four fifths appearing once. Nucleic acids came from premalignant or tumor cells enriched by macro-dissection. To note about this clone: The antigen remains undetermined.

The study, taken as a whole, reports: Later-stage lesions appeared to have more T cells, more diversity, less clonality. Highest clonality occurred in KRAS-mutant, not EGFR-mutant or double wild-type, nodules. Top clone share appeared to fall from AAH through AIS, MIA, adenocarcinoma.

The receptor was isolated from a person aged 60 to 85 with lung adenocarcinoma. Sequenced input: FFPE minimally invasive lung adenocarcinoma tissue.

Here the CDR3 DNA reads TGTGCCAGCAGTGTCCAACAGGGGTGGGGAACTGAAGCTTTCTTT. It yields the protein CASSVQQGWGTEAFF. The J gene is TRBJ1-1, the V gene TRBV28, with 7 bases lining up with TRBD1. After removal of 5 bases from V and 5 bases from J, the junction contained 11 bases not matched to a gene. This CDR3 has 15 amino acids. CDR1 is MDHEN, CDR2 SYDVKM, per germline.